The clone carrying this T cell receptor (beta chain) was recorded a few times. What it binds is not known. This sample was taken from a study of T-cell memory formation after mild COVID-19. About the research overall: TCR clusters were largely donor specific. Regarding the study as a whole: Second-wave clones peaking on day 37 lacked confirmed SARS-CoV-2 specificity. Day 15 to 85 contractors were CD4/CD8 balanced; later expanders leaned CD4+.

TCR alpha and TCR beta cDNA libraries carrying sample barcodes and UMIs were produced by 5'RACE using constant-segment primers. TCRdb fed the 5' RACE reads into MiXCR, producing one record per CDR3 protein. The sample lists around 310,000 distinct CDR3 sequences, roughly an eighth occurring once. Germline assignment: CDR1 MNHEY and CDR2 SVGEGT. The junction had 6 bases not matched to a gene; V was cut back by 6 bases and J by 2 bases. The CDR3 totals 15 residues. The chain joins TRBV6-2 or TRBV6-3 to TRBJ1-5; TRBD1 matches at 8 bases. The receptor's source is a young man who had mild COVID-19 (a few samples of this study predate the infection). Cell type and time point are not known. Sequencing used PBMCs or a T cell subset sorted from them (not recorded which). The CDR3, as DNA: TGTGCCAGCAGCTCCGGACAGGGTCGCAATCAGCCCCAGCATTTT. The encoded protein is CASSSGQGRNQPQHF.